This TCR beta chain appears in the sequencing data of a study of post-analysis software for immune sequencing data. Study-wide context: The cohort encompassed relapsing-remitting, secondary progressive and progressive-relapsing multiple sclerosis disease courses.

Study-level points and caveats: Relative to controls, patients with multiple sclerosis showed significantly lower normalized Chao1 diversity. Strong co-clustering by F measure linked samples that shared a preparation batch. Controls showed lower frequencies than patients for five TRBV segments, and TRBV5-6, TRBV5-1 and TRBV20-1 were among these.

The authors incorporated unique molecular identifiers into the TCR beta cDNA libraries. The T cell input of roughly 0.85 to 11 million gave about half a million cDNA molecules. TCRdb fed the PCR reads into MiXCR, producing one record per CDR3 protein. There are around 190,000 distinct CDR3 sequences in the sample; around 30% occur only once, and roughly 3.4% lies in the top ten. At least ten counts were recorded for this clonotype. The target antigen is unknown. With 4 bases clipped from V and 3 bases from J, the junction kept 7 bases outside the gene matches. The CDR3 contains 15 residues. Looked up from germline, CDR1 is DFQATT and CDR2 is SNEGSKA (reference sequence).

The sequence came from a girl aged 2-17 years with multiple sclerosis. The chain has TRBV20-1 and TRBJ1-5, with 9 bases matching TRBD1. The sequenced material came from blood. The CDR3 DNA sequence: TGCAGTGCTAATTGGGGACAGGGCTTCAATCAGCCCCAGCATTTT. Translating gives CSANWGQGFNQPQHF.